These T cell receptor beta chains were read from a single sample in a study of T cells in Graves' hyperthyroidism and ophthalmopathy. Using its own MiXCR run on the multiplex PCR reads, TCRdb lists one record per CDR3 protein. The data hold around 480,000 distinct CDR3 sequences, with roughly an eighth observed a single time. The material sequenced was blood. The origin of the receptors is a woman aged 18-29 years with Graves' hyperthyroidism. The conserved cysteine and the conserved F or W are not part of the CDR3 here.

cdr3_length	v_call	j_call	cdr3_aa
10	TRBV11-2	TRBJ1-4	ASSSFSEKLF
13	TRBV27	TRBJ2-4	ASSMGLLAKNIQY
13	TRBV6-1	TRBJ1-3	ASTRENYSGNTIY
14	TRBV12-3/TRBV12-4	TRBJ2-1	ASRKTSGRTYNEQF
13	TRBV2	TRBJ2-1	ASSRGRGTHNEQF
13	TRBV24-1	TRBJ2-1	ATSDPSGRYNEQF
11	TRBV18	TRBJ1-5	ASSPGLGQPQH
12	TRBV20-1	TRBJ1-1	SAREAGSGTEAF
13	TRBV27	TRBJ2-7	ASSPGGGSSYEQY
12	TRBV6-5	TRBJ1-2	ASSYRGTGGGYT
13	TRBV5-1	TRBJ1-2	ASSLATQGGDGYT
10	TRBV20-1	TRBJ2-7	SARGHDYEQY
11	TRBV10-2	TRBJ2-7	ASTRDRSYEQY
14	TRBV7-9	TRBJ1-3	ASSFGRGKPGNTIY
10	TRBV10-3	TRBJ2-5	AISESGETQY
15	TRBV12-5	TRBJ2-6	ASGIGTGSLGANVLT
12	TRBV12-3/TRBV12-4	TRBJ1-5	ASSRDSSNQPQH
15	TRBV7-6	TRBJ2-1	ASSLEGAGGTYNEQF
12	TRBV12-3/TRBV12-4	TRBJ2-6	ASSLESGANVLT
10	TRBV7-8	TRBJ1-5	ASSLVDQPQH
11	TRBV6-1	TRBJ2-3	ASSKRGTDTQY
11	TRBV30	TRBJ2-4	ALEPGRADIQY
12	TRBV3-1	TRBJ1-2	ASSQRQQGNGYT
13	TRBV7-3	TRBJ2-1	ASSAGLAGADEQF
14	TRBV5-1	TRBJ1-1	ASSLGRVGVNTEAF
12	TRBV10-3	TRBJ1-2	AIGSTPYILGYT
10	TRBV10-3	TRBJ2-1	AIRREANEQF
12	TRBV6-1	TRBJ2-1	ASSTSGGYNEQF
12	TRBV20-1	TRBJ2-7	SASAPSGRVEQY
11	TRBV5-5	TRBJ1-5	ASSSGANQPQH
12	TRBV4-2	TRBJ1-4	ASSHGGNNEKLF
11	TRBV7-3	TRBJ1-2	ASSPTGQKGYT
16	TRBV14	TRBJ2-5	ASSQQGLAGFPLTTQY
9	TRBV7-6	TRBJ2-3	ASRGLGTQY